A few counts support the clone carrying this T cell receptor beta chain. Its antigen is still unknown. What was amplified from RNA transcripts were TCR beta CDR3 regions. First-round RT-PCR targeting the TCR CDR3 was performed with the HTBI primer set. TCRdb re-called the multiplex PCR reads through MiXCR, storing one row per CDR3 protein. The sample lists over 250,000 distinct CDR3 sequences; less than 30% were seen once. The ends lost 0 bases at V and 0 bases at J; junction bases unmatched: 9. Germline V gene sequence: CDR1 MNHEY, CDR2 SVGEGT. The CDR3 is 19 amino acids. Newly diagnosed hyperthyroidism, duration under 2 months, in patients aged 18 to 65. The data were obtained in a study of T cells in Graves' hyperthyroidism and ophthalmopathy. Broader study findings: Most clonotypes that expanded in the thyroid above 0.001 also showed up in blood.

This chain uses TRBV6-2 or TRBV6-3 with TRBJ2-2, with 8 bases lining up with TRBD2. Sequenced material: blood. This clonotype was obtained from a man in his forties or fifties with Graves' hyperthyroidism that later progressed to Graves' ophthalmopathy. CDR3 in DNA: TGTGCCAGCAGTTACTCCGGGACTAGAGATTACGCGAACACCGGGGAGCTGTTTTTT. This encodes CASSYSGTRDYANTGELFF.